A selection of T cell receptor beta chains follows, all from one sample in a study of control samples from healthy donors and cancer patients. Measured with immunoSEQ multiplex PCR; TCRdb has only the in-frame clones, and not every one. The sample records 85,000 to 95,000 clones, about 87% being singletons. Sequenced input: blood. The receptors were sampled from a woman between 65 and 79 years old in good health. The CDR3 runs from the conserved cysteine through the conserved F or W. Fields, in order: D gene, V gene, J gene, clone size, CDR3 protein, CDR3 DNA. A D gene is named only where the DNA matches it firmly. For some rows the clone size is stated as once, few or many, or as a class when expanded; others skip it.

D: -; V: TRBV6-6; J: TRBJ2-7; size: -; CDR3: CASSSPAGEQYF; DNA: TGTGCCAGCAGCTCGCCGGCGGGGGAGCAGTACTTC
D: -; V: TRBV11-2; J: TRBJ1-5; size: -; CDR3: CASSSSTGQPQHF; DNA: TGTGCCAGCAGCTCCTCGACTGGGCAGCCCCAGCATTTT
D: -; V: TRBV4-3; J: TRBJ2-2; size: once; CDR3: CASSQYLSGELFF; DNA: TGCGCCAGCAGCCAATACTTGTCCGGGGAGCTGTTTTTT
D: -; V: TRBV3-1/TRBV3-2; J: TRBJ2-5; size: -; CDR3: CASSIPWADSQETQYF; DNA: TGTGCCAGCTCTATTCCTTGGGCCGACAGCCAAGAGACCCAGTACTTC
D: TRBD1; V: TRBV6-5; J: TRBJ2-5; size: -; CDR3: CASSQWDSKETQYF; DNA: TGTGCCAGCAGTCAATGGGACAGCAAAGAGACCCAGTACTTC
D: -; V: TRBV12-3/TRBV12-4; J: TRBJ1-1; size: -; CDR3: CASSHGGNTEAFF; DNA: TGTGCCAGCAGTCACGGTGGTAACACTGAAGCTTTCTTT
D: TRBD1; V: TRBV4-1; J: TRBJ1-3; size: once; CDR3: CASSGQDSGNTIYF; DNA: TGCGCCAGCAGCGGACAGGATTCTGGAAACACCATATATTTT
D: -; V: TRBV2; J: TRBJ1-1; size: -; CDR3: CASSGTVGNTEAFF; DNA: TGTGCCAGCAGCGGGACGGTGGGGAACACTGAAGCTTTCTTT
D: TRBD1; V: TRBV19; J: TRBJ1-5; size: -; CDR3: CASWTGTGGNQPQHF; DNA: TGTGCCAGTTGGACAGGAACGGGGGGGAATCAGCCCCAGCATTTT
D: TRBD1; V: TRBV6-5; J: TRBJ1-2; size: -; CDR3: CASRTGTNYGYTF; DNA: TGTGCCAGCAGGACAGGGACTAACTATGGCTACACCTTC
D: -; V: TRBV20-1; J: TRBJ2-5; size: -; CDR3: CSASLGGVYQETQYF; DNA: TGCAGTGCTAGTTTAGGTGGGGTGTACCAAGAGACCCAGTACTTC
D: -; V: TRBV15; J: TRBJ1-1; size: -; CDR3: CATSRESGATYEAFF; DNA: TGTGCCACCAGCAGAGAATCAGGGGCTACTTATGAAGCTTTCTTT
D: -; V: TRBV19; J: TRBJ1-1; size: -; CDR3: CATRTNWEYEAFF; DNA: TGTGCCACCCGGACCAATTGGGAATATGAAGCTTTCTTT
D: -; V: TRBV11-2; J: TRBJ2-3; size: -; CDR3: CASSANTDTQYF; DNA: TGTGCCAGCAGCGCAAACACAGATACGCAGTATTTT
D: -; V: TRBV6-6; J: TRBJ1-3; size: -; CDR3: CASSPNGYSGNTIYF; DNA: TGTGCCAGCAGTCCAAATGGCTACTCTGGAAACACCATATATTTT
D: -; V: TRBV28; J: TRBJ1-5; size: -; CDR3: CASSLTAQPQHF; DNA: TGTGCCAGCAGTTTAACGGCTCAGCCCCAGCATTTT
D: TRBD2; V: TRBV6-5; J: TRBJ2-5; size: -; CDR3: CASSMLAGGEETQYF; DNA: TGTGCCAGCAGCATGCTAGCGGGAGGGGAGGAGACCCAGTACTTC
D: -; V: TRBV7-8; J: TRBJ2-1; size: -; CDR3: CASSLEEFARSYNEQFF; DNA: TGTGCCAGCAGCTTAGAGGAGTTCGCTAGGAGCTACAATGAGCAGTTCTTC
D: -; V: TRBV18; J: TRBJ1-2; size: -; CDR3: CASSPRTVSPFGYTF; DNA: TGTGCCAGCTCACCACGGACAGTTTCCCCTTTTGGCTACACCTTC
D: -; V: TRBV5-1; J: TRBJ1-1; size: -; CDR3: CASSLATGRNTEAFF; DNA: TGCGCCAGCAGCTTGGCTACAGGCCGGAACACTGAAGCTTTCTTT
D: -; V: TRBV5-6; J: TRBJ1-1; size: -; CDR3: CASSFGLDGVNTEAFF; DNA: TGTGCCAGCAGTTTCGGCCTGGACGGAGTGAACACTGAAGCTTTCTTT
D: -; V: TRBV10-3; J: TRBJ2-6; size: once; CDR3: CAISETLRDVWSTGANVLTF; DNA: TGTGCCATCAGTGAGACCCTCCGGGACGTATGGTCCACTGGGGCCAACGTCCTGACTTTC
D: -; V: TRBV24-1; J: TRBJ1-1; size: -; CDR3: CATSDPDRSEAFF; DNA: TGTGCCACCAGTGACCCAGACAGATCTGAAGCTTTCTTT
D: -; V: TRBV11-3; J: TRBJ1-1; size: -; CDR3: CASSLVRDTEAFF; DNA: TGTGCCAGCAGCTTAGTAAGGGACACTGAAGCTTTCTTT
D: TRBD1; V: TRBV2; J: TRBJ2-1; size: -; CDR3: CASSEKTGGNEQFF; DNA: TGTGCCAGCAGTGAGAAGACAGGGGGCAATGAGCAGTTCTTC
D: -; V: TRBV25-1; J: TRBJ1-4; size: -; CDR3: CASSERMILGEKLFF; DNA: TGTGCCAGCAGTGAACGGATGATCTTGGGCGAAAAACTGTTTTTT
D: TRBD1; V: TRBV15; J: TRBJ1-2; size: -; CDR3: CATSRDRTGTPGYTF; DNA: TGTGCCACCAGCAGAGATCGGACAGGGACACCGGGCTACACCTTC
D: TRBD1; V: TRBV5-1; J: TRBJ1-3; size: -; CDR3: CASSIGQVGNTIYF; DNA: TGCGCCAGCAGCATCGGACAGGTCGGAAACACCATATATTTT
D: -; V: TRBV7-9; J: TRBJ2-5; size: -; CDR3: CASSAGSGTFETQYF; DNA: TGTGCCAGCAGTGCGGGATCCGGCACTTTCGAGACCCAGTACTTC
D: TRBD2; V: TRBV6-2/TRBV6-3; J: TRBJ2-7; size: once; CDR3: CASSYGGSGSPYEQYF; DNA: TGTGCCAGCAGTTACGGGGGTAGCGGGTCACCCTACGAGCAGTACTTC
D: -; V: TRBV30; J: TRBJ1-1; size: once; CDR3: CAWRRETGRAFF; DNA: TGTGCCTGGAGACGTGAAACAGGCCGGGCTTTCTTT
D: TRBD1; V: TRBV18; J: TRBJ1-2; size: -; CDR3: CASSPDRGLYGYTF; DNA: TGTGCCAGCTCACCGGACAGGGGACTTTATGGCTACACCTTC
D: -; V: TRBV6-5; J: TRBJ1-1; size: -; CDR3: CASSYIGQQNTEAFF; DNA: TGTGCCAGCAGTTACATAGGACAGCAGAACACTGAAGCTTTCTTT
D: TRBD2; V: TRBV4-3; J: TRBJ2-3; size: -; CDR3: CASSQDFGGRTDTQYF; DNA: TGCGCCAGCAGCCAAGATTTTGGCGGGAGAACAGATACGCAGTATTTT
D: -; V: TRBV25-1; J: TRBJ1-1; size: -; CDR3: CASREGHLNTEAFF; DNA: TGTGCCAGCAGGGAGGGGCACCTGAACACTGAAGCTTTCTTT
D: TRBD2; V: TRBV10-1; J: TRBJ2-1; size: -; CDR3: CASSDGLAEYNEQFF; DNA: TGCGCCAGCAGTGACGGACTAGCGGAATACAATGAGCAGTTCTTC
D: -; V: TRBV11-2; J: TRBJ2-7; size: -; CDR3: CASSLHYEQYF; DNA: TGTGCCAGCAGCTTACATTACGAGCAGTACTTC
D: TRBD1; V: TRBV3-1/TRBV3-2; J: TRBJ1-2; size: once; CDR3: CASSRDATGEGYTF; DNA: TGTGCCAGCAGCCGGGACGCGACAGGGGAAGGCTACACCTTC
D: -; V: TRBV19; J: TRBJ2-7; size: once; CDR3: CASSTTRTAEQYF; DNA: TGTGCCAGTAGTACAACCAGGACAGCCGAGCAGTACTTC
D: TRBD1; V: TRBV18; J: TRBJ1-1; size: -; CDR3: CASSRQGDTEAFF; DNA: TGTGCCAGCTCACGACAGGGGGACACTGAAGCTTTCTTT
D: -; V: TRBV21-1; J: TRBJ2-1; size: -; CDR3: CASRKLPSGGPNSSYNEQFF; DNA: TGTGCCAGCAGGAAGCTCCCTAGCGGGGGGCCCAACAGCTCCTACAATGAGCAGTTCTTC
D: -; V: TRBV3-1/TRBV3-2; J: TRBJ1-3; size: few; CDR3: CASSRSGLGLDTIYF; DNA: TGTGCCAGCAGCCGATCGGGACTAGGACTAGACACCATATATTTT
D: TRBD2; V: TRBV7-2; J: TRBJ2-2; size: -; CDR3: CASSNSGVGELFF; DNA: TGTGCCAGCAGCAATAGCGGGGTCGGGGAGCTGTTTTTT
D: TRBD1; V: TRBV3-1/TRBV3-2; J: TRBJ2-2; size: -; CDR3: CASSQFFLDRIDTGELFF; DNA: TGTGCCAGCAGCCAATTCTTCCTGGACAGGATAGACACCGGGGAGCTGTTTTTT
D: -; V: TRBV18; J: TRBJ1-1; size: -; CDR3: CASSPPGEVTEAFF; DNA: TGTGCCAGCTCACCACCTGGAGAGGTCACTGAAGCTTTCTTT
D: -; V: TRBV4-3; J: TRBJ2-3; size: -; CDR3: CASSPGGGSPQDTQYF; DNA: TGCGCCAGCAGCCCGGGGGGCGGGAGCCCCCAGGATACGCAGTATTTT